This is a list of T cell receptor beta chains from one sample in a study of blood T cell repertoires in COVID-19. The method was immunoSEQ multiplex PCR; TCRdb's version includes in-frame clones alone and lacks a portion of them. The sample holds fewer than 350,000 clones, 81% seen once. The material sequenced was peripheral blood. The receptor set was obtained from an older woman with active or convalescent COVID-19. Each CDR3 is given with its conserved first and last residue. D genes are given only for firm matches. A row's size may be missing; if present it is once, few, many or a size class.

v_call	clone_size	j_call	d_call	cdr3_aa	cdr3_nt
TRBV7-2	.	TRBJ2-7	.	CASSLVGMLGEQYF	TGTGCCAGCAGCTTAGTCGGGATGCTCGGCGAGCAGTACTTC
TRBV2	.	TRBJ2-3	.	CASRLLTDTQYF	TGTGCCAGCAGACTATTAACAGATACGCAGTATTTT
TRBV7-8	.	TRBJ2-3	.	CASSRLSDTQYF	TGTGCCAGCAGCCGCTTGTCCGATACGCAGTATTTT
TRBV6-5	.	TRBJ2-7	TRBD1	CASRGGQGPYEQYF	TGTGCCAGCAGAGGCGGACAGGGACCCTACGAGCAGTACTTC
TRBV5-4	.	TRBJ2-3	.	CASSLGSGASGIGRDTQYF	TGTGCCAGCAGCTTGGGGTCGGGGGCTAGCGGTATAGGACGAGATACGCAGTATTTT
TRBV27	.	TRBJ2-6	TRBD1	CASSLQGAGANVLTF	TGTGCCAGCAGTTTACAGGGGGCTGGGGCCAACGTCCTGACTTTC
TRBV15	.	TRBJ1-1	TRBD1	CATSVRQGEAFF	TGTGCCACCAGCGTCCGACAGGGCGAAGCTTTCTTT
TRBV3-1/TRBV3-2	once	TRBJ1-2	.	CASSQERRKRGLDYGYTF	TGTGCCAGCAGCCAAGAAAGGCGGAAGCGAGGTCTGGACTATGGCTACACCTTC
TRBV2	.	TRBJ1-2	TRBD1	CASGASGTGGGYTF	TGTGCCAGCGGGGCCTCCGGGACAGGGGGCGGCTACACCTTC
TRBV28	.	TRBJ2-6	.	CASRKVFSIRGYYQTGANVLTF	TGTGCCAGCAGAAAGGTTTTTTCGATCCGAGGGTATTATCAAACTGGGGCCAACGTCCTGACTTTC
TRBV7-9	once	TRBJ1-2	.	CATRQGNRYTF	TGTGCCACCCGGCAGGGTAATCGCTACACCTTC
TRBV11-2	.	TRBJ2-1	.	CASSLEWQGSYNDAQFF	TGTGCCAGCAGCTTAGAGTGGCAGGGGAGTTACAATGATGCGCAGTTCTTC
TRBV7-2	.	TRBJ2-7	.	CASSSSLTYEQYF	TGTGCCAGCAGCTCTAGCCTTACCTACGAGCAGTACTTC
TRBV5-6	.	TRBJ2-1	.	CASSALQFPSYNEQFF	TGTGCCAGCAGCGCCCTACAGTTCCCATCCTACAATGAGCAGTTCTTC
TRBV6-4	.	TRBJ1-1	TRBD1	CASSERTGNTEAFF	TGTGCCAGCAGTGAAAGGACAGGGAACACTGAAGCTTTCTTT
TRBV6-5	.	TRBJ1-4	.	CASRGRPSTNEKLFF	TGTGCCAGCAGGGGGCGGCCTTCAACTAATGAAAAACTGTTTTTT
TRBV19	.	TRBJ1-1	TRBD1	CASGDRARRTEAFF	TGTGCCAGTGGGGACAGGGCGAGAAGGACTGAAGCTTTCTTT
TRBV5-6	.	TRBJ1-4	TRBD1	CASSLDRGRFNEKLFF	TGTGCCAGCAGCTTGGACAGGGGGCGGTTCAATGAAAAACTGTTTTTT
TRBV15	.	TRBJ1-2	TRBD1	CATSRSRDRAHYGYTF	TGTGCCACCAGCAGATCTCGGGACAGGGCGCACTATGGCTACACCTTC
TRBV11-2	.	TRBJ2-1	TRBD2	CASSLEGLAGNEQFF	TGTGCCAGCAGCTTAGAGGGACTAGCGGGGAATGAGCAGTTCTTC
TRBV24-1	.	TRBJ1-1	TRBD1	CATSDPSSDRGGTEAFF	TGTGCCACCAGTGACCCGTCATCCGACAGGGGTGGAACTGAAGCTTTCTTT
TRBV2	.	TRBJ2-1	.	CASRPWRLPYNEQFF	TGTGCCAGCCGCCCGTGGAGACTTCCCTACAATGAGCAGTTCTTC
TRBV27	.	TRBJ2-2	.	CASSLGQARAGELFF	TGTGCCAGCAGTTTGGGTCAGGCGAGGGCCGGGGAGCTGTTTTTT
TRBV5-1	.	TRBJ1-1	.	CASRYRGAGTSGTEAFF	TGCGCCAGCAGGTACCGGGGCGCGGGGACCTCGGGGACTGAAGCTTTCTTT
TRBV5-1	.	TRBJ2-7	TRBD2	CASSRGLAESVSYEQYF	TGCGCCAGCAGCCGCGGACTAGCGGAGTCGGTATCCTACGAGCAGTACTTC
TRBV7-2	.	TRBJ2-1	.	CASSLAGGGSYNEQFF	TGTGCCAGCAGCTTAGCAGGGGGGGGTAGCTACAATGAGCAGTTCTTC
TRBV18	.	TRBJ1-3	.	CASSDISGNTIYF	TGTGCCAGTTCAGACATCTCTGGAAACACCATATATTTT
TRBV5-8	.	TRBJ1-1	TRBD1	CASSVYRGRGTEAFF	TGTGCCAGCAGCGTTTACAGGGGGCGAGGTACTGAAGCTTTCTTT
TRBV6-5	many	TRBJ1-2	.	CASSYLDEGVEGYTF	TGTGCCAGCAGTTACCTGGACGAGGGGGTTGAGGGCTACACCTTC
TRBV29-1	.	TRBJ2-2	.	CSARAAGGTGELFF	TGCAGCGCCCGAGCGGCAGGGGGGACCGGGGAGCTGTTTTTT
TRBV5-6	.	TRBJ1-6	.	CASSFLGQGAYNSPLHF	TGTGCCAGCAGCTTTCTCGGGCAGGGCGCCTATAATTCACCCCTCCACTTT
TRBV5-1	.	TRBJ1-4	TRBD1	CASSLAAGTGGNEKLFF	TGCGCCAGCAGCTTGGCCGCGGGGACAGGGGGGAATGAAAAACTGTTTTTT
TRBV14	.	TRBJ2-7	.	CASSLAPFLNEQYF	TGTGCCAGCAGCTTAGCGCCGTTCCTGAACGAGCAGTACTTC
TRBV30	.	TRBJ1-3	TRBD1	CAWDGGQPGNTIYF	TGTGCCTGGGATGGGGGACAGCCTGGAAACACCATATATTTT
TRBV5-1	.	TRBJ2-3	TRBD2	CASRAGLAGRDTQYF	TGCGCCAGCAGGGCGGGACTAGCGGGGCGAGATACGCAGTATTTT
TRBV9	.	TRBJ2-5	TRBD2	CASSGLAGGLRYEETQYF	TGTGCCAGCAGCGGCCTAGCGGGGGGGCTCCGATATGAAGAGACCCAGTACTTC
TRBV5-1	.	TRBJ1-2	TRBD1	CASSLAGQDYGYTF	TGCGCCAGCAGCTTGGCCGGACAGGACTATGGCTACACCTTC
TRBV18	once	TRBJ2-2	.	CASSLRTAGELFF	TGTGCCAGCTCACTCCGGACAGCCGGGGAGCTGTTTTTT
TRBV5-1	.	TRBJ2-1	TRBD2	CASSLVSGGQDEQFF	TGCGCCAGCAGCTTGGTTAGCGGGGGGCAGGATGAGCAGTTCTTC
TRBV18	.	TRBJ2-7	.	CASSPRGAISYEQYF	TGTGCCAGCTCACCACGCGGGGCCATTTCCTACGAGCAGTACTTC
TRBV5-1	.	TRBJ2-4	.	CASRLQVSKNIQYF	TGCGCCAGCAGACTACAGGTATCCAAAAACATTCAGTACTTC
TRBV6-5	once	TRBJ2-2	.	CASSSPGNPNTGELFF	TGTGCCAGCAGTTCACCAGGAAACCCGAACACCGGGGAGCTGTTTTTT